A single sample gave rise to the 12 T cell receptor beta chains below, sequenced in a study of T cells in Graves' hyperthyroidism and ophthalmopathy (dated by TCRdb to 2018 to 2020). Libraries came from multiplex PCR. Sequencing relied on an Illumina HiSeq 2000. The TCR beta CDR3 regions were amplified from the RNA transcripts. The TCR CDR3 was subjected to a first round of RT-PCR using the HTBI primer set and the Qiagen OneStep RT-PCR kit. Starting from the raw public reads, TCRdb applied fastp trimming at Q25, assembled clones with MiXCR and retained in-frame beta chains. Rows matching on CDR3 protein sequence are summarized as one entry with the most common DNA and genes. Within this sample are about 700,000 distinct CDR3 sequences, with less than 15% of them counted one time only. Jointly, the top ten make up roughly 10% of the sample. The specimen sequenced was blood. These receptors all come from a woman younger than 35 with Graves' hyperthyroidism.

This clonotype was recorded at least ten times. The chain combines TRBV11-3 with TRBJ2-7; 7 bases map to TRBD2. Germline loops: CDR1 SGHNT, CDR2 YENEEA. This CDR3 contains 16 residues. V was pared by 2 bases and J by 3 bases, with 10 bases of the junction left unmatched. The CDR3 region has the DNA TGTGCCAGCAGCTTAAGGGCTAGCGGAACTTTCTACGAGCAGTACTTC. As protein: CASSLRASGTFYEQYF.

This clonotype was counted a few times. This chain connects TRBV20-1 to TRBJ2-1, with 7 bases that match TRBD2. V trimming: 5 bases; J trimming: 6 bases; junction bases outside the gene matches: 10. The CDR3 loop spans 14 amino acids. Germline V CDR1 and CDR2: DFQATT, SNEGSKA (reference sequence). CDR3 loop: CSAGGGTGINEQFF. The CDR3 nucleotides read TGCAGTGCTGGGGGAGGGACGGGGATCAATGAGCAGTTCTTC.

This clonotype was picked up a small number of times. CDR3 coding DNA: TGTGCCAGCAGCTTGATTGGGGGGACAGGGGTCCATGAGCAGTTCTTC. It yields the protein CASSLIGGTGVHEQFF. V usage is TRBV7-3 and J usage is TRBJ2-1; 10 positions match TRBD1. Germline V gene sequence: CDR1 SGHTA, CDR2 FQGTGA. The CDR3 spans 16 residues. The V segment lost 3 bases and the J segment 8 bases; nucleotides outside the gene matches: 10.

This clonotype was counted ten times or more. The rearrangement uses TRBV2 and TRBJ2-1, with TRBD2 identical over 14 bases. This CDR3 is built from 12 residues. Trimming cost V 10 bases and J 10 bases; bases outside gene matches: 3. The germline CDR1 and CDR2 sequences are SNHLY and FYNNEI. CDR3 DNA sequence: TGTGCCAAGACTAGCGGGAGGGGCGAGCAGTTCTTC. It yields the protein CAKTSGRGEQFF.

The V call is TRBV12-3 or TRBV12-4, the J call TRBJ1-3, with D uncertain. The CDR3 is 14 residues long. The V end was cut by 6 bases, the J end by 4 bases, with 13 bases between. Here the CDR3 DNA reads TGTGCCAGCAGCAAGACCCCACGGGGAAACACCATATATTTT. It encodes CASSKTPRGNTIYF.

This clonotype has more than one count but fewer than ten. At one end the junction does not follow the germline gene, possibly because of a read error. This chain uses TRBV4-1 with TRBJ2-7, with TRBD1 as a possible D gene (5 bases). CDR3 length: 15 amino acids. Germline-derived CDR1 and CDR2 are MGHRA and YSYEKL. CDR3 sequence reads: CASSQDGQGSYEQYF. DNA for the CDR3: TGCGCCAGCAGCCAAGACGGCCAGGGATCCTACGAGCAGTATTTC.

The V gene is TRBV6-1, the J gene TRBJ1-3; TRBD1 matches at 8 bases. CDR3 size: 16 residues. Germline V lookup: CDR1 MNHNS, CDR2 SASEGT. V dropped 6 bases and J dropped 7; count of bases not matched to a gene: 14. Here the CDR3 reads CASSHQWTGLRNTIYF. In nucleotides, the CDR3 is TGTGCCAGCAGCCATCAATGGACAGGGCTTAGGAACACCATATATTTT.

The chain is built from TRBV28 and TRBJ1-2; D is possibly TRBD1 (6 bases). The CDR3 is 11 residues long. Germline V gene data show CDR1 as MDHEN and CDR2 as SYDVKM. Trimming shortened V by 3 bases and J by 9 bases, and 8 bases separated the two germline ends. The CDR3 reads CASSLQGSYTF. The CDR3 DNA sequence: TGTGCCAGCAGTTTGCAGGGGAGCTACACCTTC.

This rearrangement joins TRBV20-1 to TRBJ2-1; 9 nucleotides agree with TRBD2. Germline V lookup: CDR1 DFQATT, CDR2 SNEGSKA (reference sequence). J lost 4 bases, V lost 0 bases, and 7 bases had no gene match. This CDR3 is 16 amino acids long. The CDR3 spells CSARDPTSGSYNEQFF. The CDR3 DNA is TGCAGTGCTAGAGATCCCACTAGCGGGTCTTACAATGAGCAGTTCTTC.

V gene TRBV28 combines with J gene TRBJ1-5, with D unclear. Trimming stripped 3 bases from V and 5 bases from J, with 23 bases between. CDR3 length equals 18 residues. Germline V gene sequence: CDR1 MDHEN, CDR2 SYDVKM. The CDR3 DNA sequence: TGTGCCAGCAGTTTTCGGAACCAGCGCCTCATATTCTATCAGCCCCAGCATTTT. It translates to CASSFRNQRLIFYQPQHF.

This clonotype was counted ten times or more. The chain joins TRBV3-1 to TRBJ1-2, with D maybe TRBD1 (5 bases). Trimming shortened V by 4 bases and J by 0 bases, and 15 bases separated the two germline ends. Germline CDR1 reads LGHDT; CDR2 reads YNNKEL (reference sequence). The CDR3 totals 16 residues. The DNA for the CDR3 is TGTGCCAGCAGCCTTTTGGGTGGCAGGGCTAACTATGGCTACACCTTC. It yields the protein CASSLLGGRANYGYTF.

This clonotype was seen many times. The chain links TRBV10-3 to TRBJ2-7, with D maybe TRBD1 (6 bases). V gave up 0 bases and J gave up 0 bases, with 9 bases separating them. CDR3 length: 15 residues. Looked up from germline, CDR1 is ENHRY and CDR2 is SYGVKD. The DNA of the CDR3 is TGTGCCATCAGTGAGTCCGGGACAAACTCCTACGAGCAGTACTTC. Encoded protein: CAISESGTNSYEQYF.